What follows are 25 T cell receptor beta chains derived from one specimen sequenced in a study of blood T cell repertoires in COVID-19. Assay: immunoSEQ multiplex PCR; the TCRdb copy retains only in-frame clones and omits some. Of some 160,000 clones listed, around 82% are singletons. The sequencing input was peripheral blood. Every receptor here comes from a woman in her 70s who had recovered from COVID-19.

This chain connects TRBV30 to TRBJ2-7; 11 positions match TRBD2. The CDR3 consists of 13 residues. Germline values: CDR1 GTSNPN, CDR2 SVGIG (reference sequence). With V trimmed by 8 bases and J by 1 base, 4 bases remained unmatched. CDR3 sequence reads: CAGTSGGSYEQYF. CDR3 bases: TGTGCCGGTACTAGCGGGGGATCCTACGAGCAGTACTTC.

The rearrangement joins TRBV30 to TRBJ1-2; possibly TRBD1 for D (5 bases). This CDR3 is 14 amino acids long. Germline CDR1 reads GTSNPN; CDR2 reads SVGIG (reference sequence). Deletions cut 1 base from V and 4 bases from J, with 13 bases between. The CDR3 nucleotides are TGTGCCTGGAGTGCAGAGCCCGGGGGCTATGGCTACACCTTC. Translated: CAWSAEPGGYGYTF.

The chain joins TRBV11-2 to TRBJ1-5; D is perhaps TRBD1 (6 bases). Deletions cut 5 bases from V and 7 bases from J, with 18 bases between. The CDR3 is 15 amino acids. Germline V gene sequence: CDR1 SGHAT, CDR2 FQNNGV. The CDR3 DNA is TGTGCCAGCAGCCCCACCGGGGGGCTTGGGCAGCCCCAGCATTTT. Translated: CASSPTGGLGQPQHF.

The count of this clone is one. The chain carries TRBV28 and TRBJ1-5, with D uncertain. CDR3 length: 15 residues. Germline V lookup: CDR1 MDHEN, CDR2 SYDVKM. Trimming took 6 bases from V and 2 from J, leaving 14 bases between them. Here the CDR3 reads CASSLPFGGNQPQHF. The CDR3 region has the DNA TGTGCCAGCAGCCTTCCCTTCGGGGGCAATCAGCCCCAGCATTTT.

The rearrangement uses TRBV9 and TRBJ2-1, with 7 positions matching TRBD2. Losses at the gene ends were 4 bases for V and 2 bases for J; bases not matched to a gene: 6. This CDR3 is built from 15 residues. Germline CDR1 SGDLS, CDR2 YYNGEE. The CDR3 loop reads CASSPRGEPYNEQFF. CDR3 DNA sequence: TGTGCCAGCAGCCCCCGGGGGGAACCCTACAATGAGCAGTTCTTC.

This clone has only a few counts. J is TRBJ2-7 and V is TRBV10-1; 7 nucleotides align to TRBD2. This CDR3 comprises 15 residues. Unmatched junction bases numbered 19, after V lost 10 bases and J lost 7 bases. Germline V CDR1 and CDR2: WNHNN, SYGVQD (reference sequence). The CDR3 here is CATGGNVGEVREQYF. Here the CDR3 DNA reads TGCGCCACCGGGGGGAACGTGGGAGAGGTACGGGAGCAGTACTTC.

The chain's CDR3 is CASSYLGRQETQYF. Here the CDR3 DNA reads TGTGCCAGCAGTTACCTAGGCCGCCAAGAGACCCAGTACTTC. The chain joins TRBV6-2 or TRBV6-3 to TRBJ2-5, with unresolved D. CDR1 and CDR2 from the germline V gene are MNHEY and SVGEGT. V was cut by 2 bases and J by 1 base, with 8 bases left in between. The CDR3 extends over 14 amino acids.

The gene calls are TRBV6-6 and TRBJ2-5; 7 nucleotides align to TRBD2. J lost 1 base, V lost 4 bases, and 6 bases had no gene match. This CDR3 has 15 amino acids. CDR1 is MNHNY and CDR2 is SVGAGI in the germline V gene (reference sequence). In DNA form, the CDR3 reads TGTGCCAGCAGTTCCCCGGGCGGGGGCCAAGAGACCCAGTACTTC. Encoded protein: CASSSPGGGQETQYF.

This chain links TRBV7-2 with TRBJ1-5; TRBD1 is a possible D gene (5 bases). Germline V gene data show CDR1 as SGHTA and CDR2 as FQGNSA. The CDR3 consists of 16 residues. V shed 4 bases and J shed 1 base, with 14 bases lying between them. The CDR3 DNA reads as TGTGCCAGCAGCTCACCCAACGGGGGGAGCAATCAGCCCCAGCATTTT. Translated, it gives CASSSPNGGSNQPQHF.

The chain couples TRBV5-6 to TRBJ2-7, with 10 positions matching TRBD1. The V gene end was trimmed by 4 bases and the J gene end by 6 bases; junction bases not matched to a gene: 10. CDR1 SGHDT and CDR2 YYEEEE come from the germline V gene. This CDR3 is built from 15 residues. The CDR3 DNA reads as TGTGCCAGCAGCGCACCGGGACAGGGGTTGGGCGAGCAGTACTTC. This encodes CASSAPGQGLGEQYF.

This clone showed up just once. The V and J genes are TRBV30 and TRBJ1-2, with 7 bases identical to TRBD1. The germline gives CDR1 GTSNPN, CDR2 SVGIG (reference sequence). The CDR3 consists of 17 residues. The J segment lost 5 bases and the V segment lost 3 bases, leaving 18 bases of the junction unmatched. The CDR3 spells CAWRHSTGTARFYGYTF. The CDR3 nucleotides read TGTGCCTGGAGACACAGTACCGGGACAGCCCGATTTTATGGCTACACCTTC. The complete variable domain, with remaining parts taken from reference TRBV30 and TRBJ1-2, reads SQTIHQWPATLVQPVGSPLSLECTVEGTSNPNLYWYRQAAGRGLQLLFYSVGIGQISSEVPQNLSASRPQDRQFILSSKKLLLSDSGFYLCAWRHSTGTARFYGYTFGSGTRLTVV.

This clone was recorded only once. The chain links TRBV5-6 to TRBJ2-7; tentatively, D is TRBD1 (6 bases). This CDR3 has 14 amino acids. From germline, CDR1 is SGHDT and CDR2 YYEEEE. The germline V and J ends were trimmed by 4 bases and 3 bases, with 14 bases remaining between them. CDR3: CASSLSPTGYEQYF. The CDR3 nucleotides are TGTGCCAGCAGCCTAAGCCCGACAGGCTACGAGCAGTACTTC.

Notes on this clone: The same CDR3 is also encoded by other DNA sequences in this sample. The V gene is TRBV5-1, the J gene TRBJ2-1, with 10 bases matching TRBD2. The CDR3 is made up of 16 amino acids. V was pared by 0 bases and J by 8 bases, with 8 bases of the junction left unmatched. Germline loops: CDR1 SGHRS, CDR2 YFSETQ. CDR3 nucleotides: TGCGCCAGCAGCTTGGTCGGGCTAGCGGGAGTGGATGAGCAGTTCTTC. It codes for CASSLVGLAGVDEQFF.

The chain employs TRBV18 and TRBJ2-7; 7 bases agree with TRBD1. The germline V gene encodes CDR1 KGHSH and CDR2 LQKENI. V was pared by 6 bases and J by 0 bases, with 5 bases of the junction left unmatched. This CDR3 comprises 14 residues. CDR3 protein: CASSSGQTSYEQYF. CDR3 in DNA: TGTGCCAGCTCGTCGGGACAGACCTCCTACGAGCAGTACTTC.

The chain recombines TRBV7-8 with TRBJ2-4, with a possible D match to TRBD2 (5 bases). V lost 4 bases and J lost 0, with 13 bases in between. The CDR3 covers 16 residues. Germline CDR1 is SGHVS and CDR2 is FQNEAQ. The CDR3 sequence: CASSSTRTAAKNIQYF. The CDR3 DNA follows: TGTGCCAGCAGCTCCACCCGGACTGCAGCCAAAAACATTCAGTACTTC. The variable domain in full, completed from reference TRBV7-8 and TRBJ2-4, reads GAGVSQSPRYKVAKRGQDVALRCDPISGHVSLFWYQQALGQGPEFLTYFQNEAQLDKSGLPSDRFFAERPEGSVSTLKIQRTQQEDSAVYLCASSSTRTAAKNIQYFGAGTRLSVL.

The chain employs TRBV19 and TRBJ2-3; possible D gene TRBD1, 7 bases. Looked up from germline, CDR1 is LNHDA and CDR2 is SQIVND (reference sequence). The CDR3 totals 14 residues. V lost 3 bases and J lost 9, with 16 bases in between. CDR3: CASSISLAGGTQYF. The CDR3 nucleotides are TGTGCCAGTAGTATCTCTCTAGCAGGGGGGACGCAGTATTTT.

This chain uses TRBV27 with TRBJ2-1, with D perhaps TRBD2 (6 bases). Trimming took 1 base from V and 7 from J, leaving 11 bases between them. CDR3 length: 14 residues. The germline gives CDR1 MNHEY, CDR2 SMNVEV (reference sequence). CDR3 DNA: TGTGCCAGCAGTTTATTAACTAGCCAAAATGAGCAGTTCTTC. Protein sequence: CASSLLTSQNEQFF.

The sample holds one count of this clone. The rearrangement links TRBV7-2 to TRBJ2-1; TRBD2 matches 7 bases. This CDR3 is built from 15 residues. The germline V gene encodes CDR1 SGHTA and CDR2 FQGNSA. V dropped 5 bases and J dropped 0; count of bases not matched to a gene: 4. This chain's CDR3 is CASSPGGSSYNEQFF. In DNA form, the CDR3 reads TGTGCCAGCAGCCCCGGGGGGAGCTCCTACAATGAGCAGTTCTTC.

The chain is built from TRBV15 and TRBJ2-7; D possibly corresponds to TRBD2 (5 bases). From germline, CDR1 is LNHNV and CDR2 YYDKDF (reference sequence). The germline V and J ends were trimmed by 5 bases and 3 bases, with 20 bases remaining between them. The CDR3 has 16 amino acids. CDR3 bases: TGTGCCACCAGCGCAAGTGGCCGGAGGCAGGACTACGAGCAGTACTTC. Its protein is CATSASGRRQDYEQYF.

This chain connects TRBV3-1 (or the pseudogene TRBV3-2) to TRBJ2-7; 7 bases are shared with TRBD1. There are 11 residues in the CDR3. In germline, CDR1 is LGHDT, CDR2 YNNKEL (reference sequence). Losses at the gene ends were 0 bases for V and 12 bases for J; bases not matched to a gene: 2. The chain's CDR3 is CASSQEGTAYF. The CDR3 DNA follows: TGTGCCAGCAGCCAAGAGGGGACAGCGTACTTC.

In this sample, this clone turned up a few times. The chain has TRBV9 and TRBJ1-2, with D tentatively TRBD1 (6 bases). The CDR3 is 12 residues long. Deletions cut 4 bases from V and 4 bases from J, with 8 bases between. CDR1 and CDR2 from the germline V gene are SGDLS and YYNGEE. CDR3 in amino acids: CASSSRGYGYTF. The CDR3, as DNA: TGTGCCAGCAGCTCCAGGGGCTATGGCTACACCTTC.

The chain is built from TRBV20-1 and TRBJ1-2, with 7 bases matching TRBD1. Germline CDR1 DFQATT, CDR2 SNEGSKA (reference sequence). The ends lost 3 bases at V and 1 base at J; junction bases unmatched: 14. This CDR3 spans 17 amino acids. CDR3 protein: CSASLWDPGTVNYGYTF. The CDR3 nucleotides are TGCAGTGCTAGTCTTTGGGATCCGGGGACAGTTAACTATGGCTACACCTTC.

The rearrangement links TRBV7-9 to TRBJ2-7; D is unclear. V was cut by 5 bases and J by 0 bases, with 8 bases left in between. The CDR3 totals 13 residues. Germline V lookup: CDR1 SEHNR, CDR2 FQNEAQ (reference sequence). The CDR3 region has the DNA TGTGCCAGCAGCCCCCCGAGCTCCTACGAGCAGTACTTC. Amino acids: CASSPPSSYEQYF.

This clone has just a few counts. Here the CDR3 DNA reads TGTGCCAGCAGCGAAAGAGGGCGGGAGCAGTTCTTC. Its translation is CASSERGREQFF. The genes are TRBV7-9 and TRBJ2-1, with a tentative D call TRBD2 (5 bases). Germline V gene lookup returns CDR1 SEHNR and CDR2 FQNEAQ (reference sequence). CDR3 size: 12 residues. Trimming took 5 bases from V and 10 from J, leaving 12 bases between them.

The V call is TRBV5-1, the J call TRBJ2-4; 7 bases map to TRBD1. CDR1 is SGHRS and CDR2 is YFSETQ in the germline V gene. V shed 4 bases, J shed 6 bases, and the junction held 7 bases outside the gene matches. The CDR3 is made up of 14 amino acids. The CDR3 protein is CASSGGRGRNIQYF. CDR3 in DNA: TGCGCCAGCAGCGGTGGCAGGGGGAGAAACATTCAGTACTTC.